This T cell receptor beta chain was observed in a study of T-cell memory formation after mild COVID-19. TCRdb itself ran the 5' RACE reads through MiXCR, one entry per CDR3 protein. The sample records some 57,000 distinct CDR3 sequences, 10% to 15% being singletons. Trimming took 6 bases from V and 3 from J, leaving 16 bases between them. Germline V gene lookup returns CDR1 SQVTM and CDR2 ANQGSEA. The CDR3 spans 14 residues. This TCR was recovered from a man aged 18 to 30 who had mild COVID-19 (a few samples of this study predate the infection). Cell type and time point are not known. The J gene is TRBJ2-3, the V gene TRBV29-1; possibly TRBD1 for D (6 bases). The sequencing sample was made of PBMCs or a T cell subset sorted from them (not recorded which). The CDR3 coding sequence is TGCAGCGTCCAACGGACAGAATCTACAGATACGCAGTATTTT. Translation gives CSVQRTESTDTQYF.